These T cell receptor beta chains were read from a single sample in a study of T cell repertoires in cytomegalovirus infection. TCRdb analysed the reads with MiXCR anew, one entry per CDR3 protein. The data contain around 550,000 distinct CDR3 sequences, around 27% of them seen just once; the ten biggest clones take up around 13%. Specimen: PBMCs. These receptors originate from a human donor in good health (CMV status not recorded). Some clones in this sample may be carry-over from other donors' samples. Each CDR3 is given with its conserved first and last residue. The D gene is left open where the match is weak. Where a row states a size, it is once, few, many or the class of an expanded clone; other rows omit it.

clone_size: few
j_call: TRBJ2-5
v_call: TRBV5-1
d_call: TRBD1
cdr3_aa: CASSLDRTGGKETQYF
cdr3_nt: TGCGCCAGCAGCTTGGACCGGACAGGGGGGAAGGAGACCCAGTACTTC

clone_size: NA
j_call: TRBJ2-1
v_call: TRBV10-3
d_call: TRBD1
cdr3_aa: CAISAKTGQLLDNEQFF
cdr3_nt: TGTGCCATCAGTGCAAAGACGGGACAGCTGCTCGACAATGAGCAGTTCTTC

clone_size: NA
j_call: TRBJ2-3
v_call: TRBV7-9
d_call: NA
cdr3_aa: CASSLQGTGTDTQYF
cdr3_nt: TGTGCCAGCAGCCTTCAAGGGACGGGCACAGATACGCAGTATTTT

clone_size: NA
j_call: TRBJ2-1
v_call: TRBV19
d_call: TRBD2
cdr3_aa: CASSGGTTYSHNEQFF
cdr3_nt: TGTGCCAGTAGTGGAGGGACTACCTATTCTCACAATGAGCAGTTCTTC

clone_size: few
j_call: TRBJ1-1
v_call: TRBV11-2
d_call: NA
cdr3_aa: CASSEKHRANTEAFF
cdr3_nt: TGTGCCAGCAGCGAAAAGCACAGGGCGAACACTGAAGCTTTCTTT

clone_size: few
j_call: TRBJ2-7
v_call: TRBV5-6
d_call: TRBD2
cdr3_aa: CASSATSGRSGHEQYF
cdr3_nt: TGTGCCAGCAGCGCGACTAGCGGGAGATCTGGGCACGAGCAGTACTTC

clone_size: NA
j_call: TRBJ2-7
v_call: TRBV28
d_call: TRBD2
cdr3_aa: CASRERASGSWGYEQYF
cdr3_nt: TGTGCCAGCAGGGAAAGGGCTAGCGGGAGTTGGGGCTACGAGCAGTACTTC

clone_size: few
j_call: TRBJ2-2
v_call: TRBV18
d_call: TRBD1
cdr3_aa: CASSPRTGGVTGELFF
cdr3_nt: TGTGCCAGCTCACCCCGGACAGGGGGCGTCACCGGGGAGCTGTTTTTT

clone_size: NA
j_call: TRBJ1-1
v_call: TRBV20-1
d_call: NA
cdr3_aa: CSAPFGLNTEAFF
cdr3_nt: TGCAGTGCTCCATTCGGGCTGAACACTGAAGCTTTCTTT

clone_size: few
j_call: TRBJ1-1
v_call: TRBV28
d_call: NA
cdr3_aa: CASGTAGSTEAFF
cdr3_nt: TGTGCCAGCGGCACAGCGGGTAGCACTGAAGCTTTCTTT

clone_size: NA
j_call: TRBJ2-7
v_call: TRBV27
d_call: NA
cdr3_aa: CASSLNRAYEQYF
cdr3_nt: TGTGCCAGCAGCTTGAACAGGGCCTACGAGCAGTACTTC

clone_size: few
j_call: TRBJ2-1
v_call: TRBV7-3
d_call: NA
cdr3_aa: CASSPTSLSYNEQFF
cdr3_nt: TGTGCCAGCAGCCCAACTAGTCTCTCCTACAATGAGCAGTTCTTC

clone_size: few
j_call: TRBJ1-6
v_call: TRBV4-3
d_call: NA
cdr3_aa: CASSQDGGGNNSPLHF
cdr3_nt: TGCGCCAGCAGCCAAGATGGAGGTGGGAATAATTCACCCCTCCACTTT

clone_size: NA
j_call: TRBJ2-1
v_call: TRBV6-4
d_call: TRBD1
cdr3_aa: CASSEGQGEGFDEQFF
cdr3_nt: TGTGCCAGCAGTGAGGGACAGGGGGAGGGTTTCGATGAGCAGTTCTTC

clone_size: NA
j_call: TRBJ2-5
v_call: TRBV20-1
d_call: NA
cdr3_aa: CSARDRRAGETQYF
cdr3_nt: TGCAGTGCTAGGGATAGGAGGGCCGGCGAGACCCAGTACTTC

clone_size: NA
j_call: TRBJ2-3
v_call: TRBV20-1
d_call: NA
cdr3_aa: CSARPRTDTQYF
cdr3_nt: TGCAGTGCTAGGCCTCGCACAGATACGCAGTATTTT

clone_size: NA
j_call: TRBJ1-5
v_call: TRBV7-7
d_call: TRBD1
cdr3_aa: CASSWGQDHQPQHF
cdr3_nt: TGTGCCAGCAGCTGGGGACAGGATCATCAGCCCCAGCATTTT

clone_size: NA
j_call: TRBJ2-1
v_call: TRBV28
d_call: TRBD2
cdr3_aa: CASSRAGVSRNEQFF
cdr3_nt: TGTGCCAGCAGTAGAGCGGGAGTTTCCCGCAATGAGCAGTTCTTC

clone_size: many
j_call: TRBJ2-1
v_call: TRBV7-6
d_call: NA
cdr3_aa: CASSLRSGSQGEQFF
cdr3_nt: TGTGCCAGCAGCTTAAGGTCGGGTAGCCAAGGTGAGCAGTTCTTC

clone_size: few
j_call: TRBJ2-1
v_call: TRBV20-1
d_call: TRBD2
cdr3_aa: CSARVAGGRYNEQFF
cdr3_nt: TGCAGTGCTAGAGTGGCGGGAGGAAGGTACAATGAGCAGTTCTTC

clone_size: NA
j_call: TRBJ1-1
v_call: TRBV12-3/TRBV12-4
d_call: TRBD1
cdr3_aa: CASSLDRGTGGSGRTEAFF
cdr3_nt: TGTGCCAGCAGTTTGGACAGAGGGACAGGGGGTTCGGGAAGAACTGAAGCTTTCTTT

clone_size: many
j_call: TRBJ2-5
v_call: TRBV7-2
d_call: TRBD1
cdr3_aa: CASSLEGDRGETQYF
cdr3_nt: TGTGCCAGCAGCTTAGAGGGGGACAGAGGGGAGACCCAGTACTTC

clone_size: NA
j_call: TRBJ1-6
v_call: TRBV19
d_call: TRBD1
cdr3_aa: CASTSLGTGGSPLHF
cdr3_nt: TGTGCCAGTACCTCATTGGGGACAGGCGGGTCACCCCTCCACTTT

clone_size: NA
j_call: TRBJ1-2
v_call: TRBV6-5
d_call: TRBD1
cdr3_aa: CASSQYDRGGGYTF
cdr3_nt: TGTGCCAGCAGTCAATACGACAGGGGCGGGGGCTACACCTTC

clone_size: NA
j_call: TRBJ2-1
v_call: TRBV5-1
d_call: NA
cdr3_aa: CASSLVAGSGNEQFF
cdr3_nt: TGCGCCAGCAGCTTGGTGGCAGGTTCGGGCAATGAGCAGTTCTTC

clone_size: many
j_call: TRBJ2-5
v_call: TRBV7-2
d_call: TRBD2
cdr3_aa: CASSSGLAGETQYF
cdr3_nt: TGTGCCAGCAGCTCCGGACTAGCAGGAGAGACCCAGTACTTC

clone_size: NA
j_call: TRBJ2-1
v_call: TRBV20-1
d_call: TRBD1
cdr3_aa: CSARSAGQGDNEQFF
cdr3_nt: TGCAGTGCTAGAAGCGCGGGACAGGGGGACAATGAGCAGTTCTTC

clone_size: many
j_call: TRBJ2-4
v_call: TRBV7-2
d_call: TRBD2
cdr3_aa: CASSPRGRWDIQYF
cdr3_nt: TGTGCCAGCAGCCCCCGCGGGAGATGGGACATTCAGTACTTC

clone_size: NA
j_call: TRBJ2-1
v_call: TRBV23-1
d_call: NA
cdr3_aa: CASSQKSSGGSYNEQFF
cdr3_nt: TGCGCCAGCAGTCAAAAGAGCTCTGGGGGCTCCTACAATGAGCAGTTCTTC

clone_size: NA
j_call: TRBJ2-1
v_call: TRBV29-1
d_call: TRBD2
cdr3_aa: CSVVGHGLAGVNEQFF
cdr3_nt: TGCAGCGTTGTTGGGCACGGACTAGCGGGAGTTAATGAGCAGTTCTTC

clone_size: few
j_call: TRBJ2-5
v_call: TRBV6-6
d_call: NA
cdr3_aa: CATYGVETQYF
cdr3_nt: TGTGCCACCTACGGGGTAGAGACCCAGTACTTC

clone_size: few
j_call: TRBJ1-3
v_call: TRBV2
d_call: NA
cdr3_aa: CACSDQGFAGNTIYF
cdr3_nt: TGTGCCTGCTCCGATCAGGGGTTTGCGGGAAACACCATATATTTT

clone_size: few
j_call: TRBJ1-6
v_call: TRBV25-1
d_call: NA
cdr3_aa: CASSESGTRSSYNSPLHF
cdr3_nt: TGTGCCAGCAGTGAATCGGGCACTAGAAGCTCCTATAATTCACCCCTCCACTTT

clone_size: few
j_call: TRBJ1-2
v_call: TRBV4-1
d_call: NA
cdr3_aa: CASSQPATGGYTF
cdr3_nt: TGCGCCAGCAGCCAACCCGCGACAGGTGGCTACACCTTC

clone_size: few
j_call: TRBJ2-7
v_call: TRBV19
d_call: TRBD1
cdr3_aa: CASSIGGGQGNEQYF
cdr3_nt: TGTGCCAGTAGTATTGGAGGGGGACAGGGGAACGAGCAGTACTTC

clone_size: many
j_call: TRBJ1-1
v_call: TRBV6-5
d_call: NA
cdr3_aa: CANPSRGENTEAFF
cdr3_nt: TGTGCCAACCCAAGCAGGGGCGAGAACACTGAAGCTTTCTTT

clone_size: NA
j_call: TRBJ1-2
v_call: TRBV12-5
d_call: NA
cdr3_aa: CASGLVLEKINYGYTF
cdr3_nt: TGTGCTAGTGGTTTGGTACTTGAGAAGATTAACTATGGCTACACCTTC

clone_size: NA
j_call: TRBJ2-5
v_call: TRBV5-4
d_call: TRBD2
cdr3_aa: CASSSGTSGITETQYF
cdr3_nt: TGTGCCAGCAGCTCTGGGACTAGCGGGATTACGGAGACCCAGTACTTC

clone_size: NA
j_call: TRBJ2-6
v_call: TRBV2
d_call: NA
cdr3_aa: CASSNRQGTGANVLTF
cdr3_nt: TGTGCCAGCAGCAATCGCCAGGGAACTGGGGCCAACGTCCTGACTTTC

clone_size: NA
j_call: TRBJ2-5
v_call: TRBV4-1
d_call: NA
cdr3_aa: CASSRTLGETQYF
cdr3_nt: TGCGCCAGCAGCCGCACCCTGGGAGAGACCCAGTACTTC

clone_size: many
j_call: TRBJ1-6
v_call: TRBV7-2
d_call: NA
cdr3_aa: CASSFQPRGYNSPLHF
cdr3_nt: TGTGCCAGCAGCTTTCAACCAAGGGGATATAATTCACCCCTCCACTTT

clone_size: NA
j_call: TRBJ2-6
v_call: TRBV6-6
d_call: NA
cdr3_aa: CASSLRATGANVLTF
cdr3_nt: TGTGCCAGCAGTCTCCGAGCGACTGGGGCCAACGTCCTGACTTTC

clone_size: few
j_call: TRBJ2-3
v_call: TRBV11-3
d_call: NA
cdr3_aa: CASSPYQPGSTDTQYF
cdr3_nt: TGTGCCAGCAGCCCGTATCAGCCGGGGAGCACAGATACGCAGTATTTT

clone_size: few
j_call: TRBJ2-5
v_call: TRBV5-4
d_call: TRBD2
cdr3_aa: CASSLGGTSGEETQYF
cdr3_nt: TGTGCCAGCAGCTTGGGGGGGACTAGCGGGGAAGAGACCCAGTACTTC

clone_size: few
j_call: TRBJ2-5
v_call: TRBV10-3
d_call: TRBD2
cdr3_aa: CAIRSSGEETQYF
cdr3_nt: TGTGCCATCAGATCTAGCGGTGAAGAGACCCAGTACTTC

clone_size: NA
j_call: TRBJ2-3
v_call: TRBV28
d_call: NA
cdr3_aa: CASSLGEVDTQYF
cdr3_nt: TGTGCCAGCAGTTTAGGAGAGGTGGATACGCAGTATTTT

clone_size: NA
j_call: TRBJ2-1
v_call: TRBV2
d_call: NA
cdr3_aa: CASSVDSSYNEQFF
cdr3_nt: TGTGCCAGCAGTGTGGACAGCTCCTACAATGAGCAGTTCTTC